This T cell receptor beta chain was found in a study of beta chain features in type 1 diabetes. The wider study: In all, roughly 98,000,000 sorted cells from all samples were analyzed. Findings and limits, study-wide: Patients with Type 1 diabetes showed moderately but significantly shorter TCRB CDR3s in all four CD4+ subsets. For TCRB rearrangement, an influence of HLA type remained unresolved here. In type 1 diabetes patients, VDJ junctions had fewer insertions; deletions at these junctions were more frequent.

The germline V gene encodes CDR1 SGHVS and CDR2 FNYEAQ. The CDR3 consists of 14 residues. Trimming took 0 bases from V and 0 from J, leaving 6 bases between them. Note on this clone: Its antigen is not known.

The authors reverse transcribed all of the isolated RNA, so sequencing captured expressed TCRB transcripts. Some clones are missing from TCRdb's copy, which holds only in-frame ones; the method was immunoSEQ multiplex PCR. The sample has under 450,000 clones, about 14% seen once. The receptor comes from a young man in good health. This chain joins TRBV7-6 and TRBJ2-7; D unclear. Material for sequencing was naive CD4+ T cells from blood. This CDR3 reads CASSLAPSSYEQYV. In DNA, the CDR3 is TGTGCCAGCAGCTTAGCTCCTTCCTCCTACGAGCAGTACGTC.